This TCR beta chain comes out of a study of blood T cells in healthy people across ages. In this sample, this clonotype turned up a few times. Trimming removed 2 bases from V and 8 bases from J; junction bases left unmatched: 5. Germline CDR1 reads MNHEY; CDR2 reads SVGEGT. The CDR3 length is 14 residues. With a J-beta primer mix and a sample-barcoded 5' primer, a second PCR ran 7 to 11 cycles. A template-switch adaptor with 12 random nucleotides tagged each cDNA molecule. MiXCR was run by TCRdb on the 5' RACE reads, yielding one entry per CDR3 protein. The table includes about 640,000 distinct CDR3 sequences, under 65% detected once.

Sequencing was carried out using blood. The V gene is TRBV6-2 or TRBV6-3, the J gene TRBJ1-2, with 10 bases that match TRBD1. The origin of this receptor is a man aged 55-75 years in good health. CDR3 sequence: CASSYPGTGDGYTF. CDR3 nucleotide sequence: TGTGCCAGCAGTTACCCTGGGACAGGGGACGGCTACACCTTC.